This T cell receptor beta chain is from a study of shared clonotypes between healthy human individuals. The wider study: Each donor had three CD4 naive, three CD4 memory, two CD8 naive and one CD8 memory plate.

General study findings and limits: Against clonotypes common to all four donors, non-shared ones had lower generation probabilities.

To note about this clone: Its antigen remains unknown.

The table came from immunoSEQ multiplex PCR; TCRdb's copy has only in-frame clones and leaves some out. The sample records roughly 680,000 clones, roughly 72% being singletons. This CDR3 comprises 13 residues. Germline V gene sequence: CDR1 LNHDA, CDR2 SQIVND (reference sequence). The V and J ends lost 8 bases and 3 bases, in that order; junction bases with no gene match: 4. The chain joins TRBV19 to TRBJ2-5; 9 bases line up with TRBD2. The material sequenced was memory CD4+ T cells sorted from blood. Subset here: CD45RA-negative fraction. This sequence originates from a woman aged 25 to 45 in good health. The CDR3 sequence is CASHAGGEETQYF. The CDR3 DNA is TGTGCCAGTCACGCGGGAGGGGAAGAGACCCAGTACTTC.